A single sample is the source of the 13 T cell receptor beta chains below, sequenced in a study of blood T cell repertoires in COVID-19. Clones were read by immunoSEQ multiplex PCR, and TCRdb kept only the in-frame ones, dropping some. This table holds approximately 160,000 clones, about 88% found once. Sequenced: peripheral blood. These receptors were collected from a woman of 80 years or more with acute or convalescent COVID-19.

This chain joins TRBV5-1 and TRBJ1-1, with 8 bases fitting TRBD1. The CDR3 has 15 amino acids. In germline, CDR1 is SGHRS, CDR2 YFSETQ. Trimming at V came to 3 bases and at J to 1 base, leaving 5 bases not matched to a gene. CDR3 sequence (DNA): TGCGCCAGCAGCTGGGGAGGGACAGGGAACACTGAAGCTTTCTTT. This codes for CASSWGGTGNTEAFF.

The chain uses TRBV5-4 and TRBJ2-1; 11 nucleotides align to TRBD2. From germline, CDR1 is SGHNT and CDR2 YYREEE (reference sequence). J was trimmed by 4 bases and V by 2 bases; bases with no gene match: 2. CDR3 size: 15 residues. For the CDR3, the DNA is TGTGCCAGCAGCTTTGGGACTAGCGGATACAATGAGCAGTTCTTC. It translates to CASSFGTSGYNEQFF.

The rearrangement uses TRBV12-3 or TRBV12-4 and TRBJ1-2; the D gene is possibly TRBD1 (5 bases). The CDR3 extends over 13 amino acids. V was shortened by 6 bases and J by 8 bases, with 16 bases between the two germline ends. CDR3 nucleotide sequence: TGTGCCAGCAGACGAATTCGGGGGGAGGGCTACACCTTC. This sequence encodes CASRRIRGEGYTF.

This chain links TRBV3-1 (or the pseudogene TRBV3-2) with TRBJ1-4; D remains ambiguous. The V gene's germline CDR1 is LGHDT and CDR2 YNNKEL (reference sequence). The CDR3 length is 20 residues. V lost 1 base, J lost 0 bases, and 21 bases lay in between. The CDR3 loop reads CASSQVTSQDLSPTNEKLFF. The CDR3 bases are TGTGCCAGCAGCCAAGTAACTAGCCAGGACCTCTCCCCAACTAATGAAAAACTGTTTTTT.

This chain connects TRBV3-1 (or the pseudogene TRBV3-2) to TRBJ2-1, with TRBD1 matching over 7 bases. Germline loops: CDR1 LGHDT, CDR2 YNNKEL (reference sequence). The J segment lost 2 bases and the V segment lost 1 base, leaving 5 bases of the junction unmatched. The CDR3 spans 16 residues. The CDR3 DNA follows: TGTGCCAGCAGCCAAGGTACAGGGGTTGCCTACAATGAGCAGTTCTTC. It specifies CASSQGTGVAYNEQFF.

Only a few counts were recorded for this clone. The chain employs TRBV14 and TRBJ1-1; a possible D gene is TRBD1 (6 bases). Germline V gene sequence: CDR1 SGHDN, CDR2 FVKESK. The V and J ends lost 4 bases and 4 bases respectively, with 13 bases between them. The CDR3 consists of 14 residues. Written as DNA, the CDR3 is TGTGCCAGCAGCCGAGTGACAGGAGGCACTGAAGCTTTCTTT. Residues: CASSRVTGGTEAFF.

The chain carries TRBV18 and TRBJ2-1; TRBD2 matches at 12 bases. The germline V gene encodes CDR1 KGHSH and CDR2 LQKENI. Germline trimming cut 2 bases from V and 7 bases from J; bases unmatched to any gene: 3. This CDR3 spans 15 amino acids. CDR3 sequence reads: CASSPGLAGRNEQFF. As DNA, the CDR3 is TGTGCCAGCTCACCAGGACTAGCGGGAAGGAATGAGCAGTTCTTC.

The chain employs TRBV11-2 and TRBJ2-3; 8 bases agree with TRBD2. The CDR3 length is 15 residues. Germline values: CDR1 SGHAT, CDR2 FQNNGV. With V trimmed by 1 base and J by 6 bases, 6 bases remained unmatched. This CDR3 reads CASSLGRQREDTQYF. The CDR3 DNA is TGTGCCAGCAGCTTAGGTCGTCAGCGGGAGGATACGCAGTATTTT.

This chain connects TRBV29-1 to TRBJ2-7; a weak D match, TRBD1 (6 bases). The V and J ends lost 5 bases and 6 bases respectively, with 17 bases between them. CDR1 is SQVTM and CDR2 is ANQGSEA in the germline V gene. This CDR3 has 13 amino acids. The CDR3 bases are TGCAGCGTTACCGCGACAGGTTTGTCCGAGCAGTACTTC. Encoded protein: CSVTATGLSEQYF.

The V call is TRBV11-2, the J call TRBJ2-7; the match to TRBD1 covers 7 bases. The V gene's germline CDR1 is SGHAT and CDR2 FQNNGV. The CDR3 length is 14 residues. Trimming at V came to 7 bases and at J to 0 bases, leaving 6 bases not matched to a gene. CDR3 amino acids: CASTRDRVSYEQYF. The DNA of the CDR3 is TGTGCCAGCACCCGAGACAGGGTCTCCTACGAGCAGTACTTC. Combining the CDR3 with reference TRBV11-2 and TRBJ2-7 gives the whole variable domain EAGVAQSPRYKIIEKRQSVAFWCNPISGHATLYWYQQILGQGPKLLIQFQNNGVVDDSQLPKDRFSAERLKGVDSTLKIQPAKLEDSAVYLCASTRDRVSYEQYFGPGTRLTVT.

The chain is built from TRBV6-5 and TRBJ2-2; TRBD2 agrees at 7 bases. This CDR3 has 13 amino acids. V shed 11 bases, J shed 2 bases, and the junction held 5 bases outside the gene matches. Germline CDR1 and CDR2: MNHEY and SVGAGI. The DNA for the CDR3 is TGTGCCGGCCGGGGGGAAAACACCGGGGAGCTGTTTTTT. It encodes CAGRGENTGELFF.

The chain recombines TRBV19 with TRBJ1-2, with 7 positions matching TRBD1. The CDR3 has 14 residues. V lost 5 bases and J lost 3; bases outside the gene matches: 6. Germline V gene lookup returns CDR1 LNHDA and CDR2 SQIVND (reference sequence). CDR3 in DNA: TGTGCCAGTAGTCGGACAGGAATTGACTATGGCTACACCTTC. Translation gives CASSRTGIDYGYTF.

This chain links TRBV3-1 (or the pseudogene TRBV3-2) with TRBJ1-2; 7 bases line up with TRBD1. The V and J ends lost 6 bases and 3 bases, in that order; junction bases with no gene match: 10. The CDR3 is 15 residues long. CDR1 is LGHDT and CDR2 is YNNKEL in the germline V gene (reference sequence). DNA for the CDR3: TGTGCCAGCAGACGACAGGGCGGGGTAGACTATGGCTACACCTTC. Encoded protein: CASRRQGGVDYGYTF.